Following are 26 T cell receptor beta chains from one sample sequenced in a study of cytomegalovirus exposure and HLA in healthy donors. The PCR was carried out with 60 Vbeta primers and 13 Jbeta primers. Assay: immunoSEQ multiplex PCR; the TCRdb copy retains only in-frame clones and omits some. Found here are some 150,000 clones, approximately 82% of them singletons; the top ten hold 1.5%. Sequenced: PBMCs. These receptors were obtained from a man between 35 and 55 years old in good health and CMV-seronegative.

The genes are TRBV7-3 and TRBJ2-6; TRBD2 agrees at 14 bases. J gave up 2 bases and V 5 bases, and 5 bases lay outside the gene matches. This CDR3 comprises 18 residues. CDR1 is SGHTA, CDR2 FQGTGA, per germline. The CDR3 sequence is CASSPGLAGVTGANVLTF. The CDR3 DNA reads TGTGCCAGCAGCCCGGGACTAGCGGGGGTCACTGGGGCCAACGTCCTGACTTTC. The full variable domain, rest sourced from reference TRBV7-3 and TRBJ2-6, is GAGVSQTPSNKVTEKGKYVELRCDPISGHTALYWYRQSLGQGPEFLIYFQGTGAADDSGLPNDRFFAVRPEGSVSTLKIQRTERGDSAVYLCASSPGLAGVTGANVLTFGAGSRLTVL.

The chain links TRBV7-2 to TRBJ1-1, with D perhaps matching TRBD1 (6 bases). The CDR3 is 14 amino acids. Trimming cost V 4 bases and J 4 bases, with 13 bases left between them. Germline V gene lookup returns CDR1 SGHTA and CDR2 FQGNSA. The CDR3 sequence is CASSSLTGITEAFF. CDR3 sequence (DNA): TGTGCCAGCAGCTCGTTAACAGGGATCACTGAAGCTTTCTTT.

The chain employs TRBV5-5 and TRBJ1-4; TRBD1 matches 8 bases. CDR3 length equals 14 residues. V shed 3 bases, J shed 4 bases, and the junction held 2 bases outside the gene matches. Germline loops: CDR1 SGHKS, CDR2 YYEKEE (reference sequence). CDR3 region: CASSSGQVNEKLFF. In DNA, the CDR3 is TGTGCCAGCAGCTCGGGACAGGTTAATGAAAAACTGTTTTTT.

This clone was seen only a few times. The J gene is TRBJ2-6, the V gene TRBV5-6; D is possibly TRBD2 (5 bases). This CDR3 spans 15 amino acids. The V and J ends lost 3 bases and 4 bases respectively, with 11 bases between them. CDR1 is SGHDT and CDR2 is YYEEEE in the germline V gene. The CDR3 spells CASSSAGGGANVLTF. The CDR3 DNA sequence: TGTGCCAGCAGCTCCGCGGGCGGAGGGGCCAACGTCCTGACTTTC.

The chain carries TRBV5-1 and TRBJ2-1; D perhaps matches TRBD2 (6 bases). The CDR3 sequence is 16 residues long. Per the germline V gene, CDR1 is SGHRS and CDR2 is YFSETQ. V was clipped by 0 bases and J by 3 bases, with 13 bases between them. The CDR3 nucleotides are TGCGCCAGCAGCTTGGCCGAGGGACTCCTCTACAATGAGCAGTTCTTC. Translation: CASSLAEGLLYNEQFF.

The chain links TRBV7-2 to TRBJ2-7; 7 nucleotides match TRBD1. This CDR3 is built from 16 residues. The J segment lost 4 bases and the V segment lost 0 bases, leaving 9 bases of the junction unmatched. CDR1 and CDR2 (germline): SGHTA, FQGNSA. CDR3 nucleotides: TGTGCCAGCAGCTTAGCGTACGGACAGGCCATTTACGAGCAGTACTTC. Translated: CASSLAYGQAIYEQYF.

This clone has a single count. The V call is TRBV7-2, the J call TRBJ2-1; D possibly corresponds to TRBD2 (5 bases). The germline V gene has CDR1 SGHTA and CDR2 FQGNSA. V was trimmed by 0 bases and J by 0 bases, leaving 9 bases between them. The CDR3 is made up of 16 amino acids. CDR3 protein: CASSLAERSSYNEQFF. Written as DNA, the CDR3 is TGTGCCAGCAGCTTAGCGGAGCGGAGCTCCTACAATGAGCAGTTCTTC.

J is TRBJ1-2 and V is TRBV30; no clear D gene. This CDR3 has 12 amino acids. The V and J ends lost 3 bases and 5 bases respectively, with 10 bases between them. Germline CDR1 reads GTSNPN; CDR2 reads SVGIG (reference sequence). The CDR3 region is CAWSSGFYGYTF. Here the CDR3 DNA reads TGTGCCTGGAGCTCAGGTTTTTATGGCTACACCTTC.

The chain carries TRBV6-5 and TRBJ2-7, with TRBD1 matching 12 bases. Germline values: CDR1 MNHEY, CDR2 SVGAGI. With V trimmed by 5 bases and J by 7 bases, 9 bases remained unmatched. The CDR3 extends over 15 amino acids. The CDR3: CASSPPGQGAREQYF. CDR3 sequence (DNA): TGTGCCAGCAGTCCCCCGGGACAGGGGGCGCGAGAGCAGTACTTC.

The V call is TRBV5-4, the J call TRBJ2-2; tentatively, D is TRBD1 (6 bases). V was pared by 4 bases and J by 6 bases, with 22 bases between. The CDR3 spans 17 residues. Germline CDR1 and CDR2: SGHNT and YYREEE (reference sequence). The chain's CDR3 is CASSPVGAGLVPGELFF. The CDR3 DNA reads TGTGCCAGCAGCCCCGTGGGGGCAGGGCTGGTCCCCGGGGAGCTGTTTTTT. Supplemented by reference TRBV5-4 and TRBJ2-2, the full variable domain reads ETGVTQSPTHLIKTRGQQVTLRCSSQSGHNTVSWYQQALGQGPQFIFQYYREEENGRGNFPPRFSGLQFPNYSSELNVNALELDDSALYLCASSPVGAGLVPGELFFGEGSRLTVL.

The chain has TRBV25-1 and TRBJ1-5; D remains ambiguous. Germline values: CDR1 MGHDK, CDR2 SYGVNS. This CDR3 contains 17 residues. V was clipped by 0 bases and J by 0 bases, with 12 bases between them. The CDR3 region has the DNA TGTGCCAGCAGTGAATATAAGGGAGACTATAGCAATCAGCCCCAGCATTTT. Encoded protein: CASSEYKGDYSNQPQHF.

This clone came up a few times. One end of the junction fails to match germline, which may point to a read error. The J gene is TRBJ2-1, the V gene TRBV7-9; no reliable D call. The germline gives CDR1 SEHNR, CDR2 FQNEAQ (reference sequence). The CDR3 has 10 amino acids. CDR3 sequence reads: CSSSFDEQFF. The CDR3 region has the DNA TGTTCCAGCAGCTTCGATGAGCAGTTCTTC.

This rearrangement joins TRBV5-1 to TRBJ1-4; perhaps TRBD1 as D (6 bases). Between the trimmed V and J ends, which lost 0 bases and 3 bases, there was a span of 12 bases. CDR1 is SGHRS and CDR2 is YFSETQ in the germline V gene. The CDR3 sequence is 16 residues long. The CDR3 here is CASSLARGGANEKLFF. Here the CDR3 DNA reads TGCGCCAGCAGCTTGGCCAGGGGAGGGGCTAATGAAAAACTGTTTTTT.

V and J are TRBV6-5 and TRBJ2-1; maybe TRBD2 (6 bases). Between the trimmed V and J ends, which lost 8 bases and 2 bases, there was a span of 16 bases. The germline V gene has CDR1 MNHEY and CDR2 SVGAGI. The CDR3 runs to 15 residues. The CDR3 loop is CASSNPGSPYNEQFF. For the CDR3, the DNA is TGTGCCAGCTCTAACCCCGGGAGCCCCTACAATGAGCAGTTCTTC.

This clone appeared a few times. The V and J genes are TRBV27 and TRBJ1-4; 7 bases align to TRBD1. Germline values: CDR1 MNHEY, CDR2 SMNVEV (reference sequence). The CDR3 contains 15 residues. The junction had 10 bases not matched to a gene; V was cut back by 5 bases and J by 7 bases. The CDR3 bases are TGTGCCAGCAGTGAACAGGGGAGGTTGAGTGAAAAACTGTTTTTT. This translates into CASSEQGRLSEKLFF. The full variable domain, its missing parts supplied by reference TRBV27 and TRBJ1-4, is EAQVTQNPRYLITVTGKKLTVTCSQNMNHEYMSWYRQDPGLGLRQIYYSMNVEVTDKGDVPEGYKVSRKEKRNFPLILESPSPNQTSLYFCASSEQGRLSEKLFFGSGTQLSVL.

The chain links TRBV11-2 to TRBJ2-3; D is unclear. Germline V lookup: CDR1 SGHAT, CDR2 FQNNGV. Trimming cost V 5 bases and J 0 bases, with 15 bases left between them. The CDR3 length is 16 residues. CDR3 nucleotide sequence: TGTGCCAGCAGCCCGCCCTATACCACTAGCACAGATACGCAGTATTTT. Its protein is CASSPPYTTSTDTQYF.

This clone was picked up one time. This chain connects TRBV5-4 to TRBJ2-7; the D gene is possibly TRBD1 (5 bases). The V end lost 0 bases, the J end lost 4 bases, and 11 bases lay between the germline ends. CDR3 length equals 14 residues. CDR1 and CDR2 (germline): SGHNT, YYREEE (reference sequence). CDR3 in DNA: TGTGCCAGCAGCTTGGGGGTGGGGCGGTACGAGCAGTACTTC. This translates into CASSLGVGRYEQYF.

The chain links TRBV5-4 to TRBJ1-1; 11 bases are a match to TRBD1. Germline V CDR1 and CDR2: SGHNT, YYREEE (reference sequence). Losses at the gene ends were 3 bases for V and 4 bases for J; bases not matched to a gene: 8. This CDR3 has 16 amino acids. As DNA, the CDR3 is TGTGCCAGCAGCTGGGATTGGGACAGGGGGAGCACTGAAGCTTTCTTT. Protein product: CASSWDWDRGSTEAFF.

In this sample, this clone turned up a few times. The chain combines TRBV19 with TRBJ2-3; D is undetermined. Germline V gene data show CDR1 as LNHDA and CDR2 as SQIVND (reference sequence). The CDR3 runs 15 residues. V dropped 5 bases and J dropped 2 bases, with 14 bases sitting between them. The CDR3 DNA is TGTGCCAGTAGTCTAAACAGCATCTTCACAGATACGCAGTATTTT. This gives the protein CASSLNSIFTDTQYF.

The table lists this clone with a few counts. The V call is TRBV4-3, the J call TRBJ1-1, with 7 positions matching TRBD1. Germline lookup yields CDR1 LGHNA and CDR2 YSLEER. The CDR3 length is 13 residues. The trim removed 4 bases at V and 4 bases at J, leaving 3 bases unmatched. CDR3 sequence (DNA): TGCGCCAGCAGCCGAGGACAGGCCACTGAAGCTTTCTTT. Its protein is CASSRGQATEAFF.

The V call is TRBV10-3, the J call TRBJ2-1, with TRBD2 matching 10 bases. Germline V lookup: CDR1 ENHRY, CDR2 SYGVKD. There are 15 residues in the CDR3. The V and J ends lost 2 bases and 4 bases, in that order; junction bases with no gene match: 2. DNA of the CDR3: TGTGCCATCAGTGAGACTAGCGGGAATTACAATGAGCAGTTCTTC. As protein: CAISETSGNYNEQFF.

This chain links TRBV4-3 with TRBJ2-1; TRBD2 aligns across 12 bases. The germline CDR1 and CDR2 sequences are LGHNA and YSLEER. Trimming cost V 8 bases and J 8 bases; bases outside gene matches: 13. This CDR3 has 16 amino acids. DNA for the CDR3: TGCGCCAGCGGGGCCTCGACTAGCGGGAGAGGAGATGAGCAGTTCTTC. Its protein is CASGASTSGRGDEQFF.

This clone occurred once. The rearrangement uses TRBV25-1 and TRBJ2-5, with 7 bases fitting TRBD2. The CDR3 totals 14 residues. J was trimmed by 9 bases and V by 0 bases; bases with no gene match: 7. CDR1 and CDR2 (germline): MGHDK, SYGVNS. CDR3 coding DNA: TGTGCCAGCAGTGAATATATTCGCGGGGGAGCCCAGTACTTC. Translated: CASSEYIRGGAQYF.

This clone appeared once. V is TRBV5-1 and J is TRBJ2-3; perhaps TRBD2 as D (5 bases). From germline, CDR1 is SGHRS and CDR2 YFSETQ. The ends were cut back, 4 bases at V and 1 base at J, with 13 bases in the middle. The length of the CDR3 is 15 residues. The CDR3 sequence: CASSGLGEGTDTQYF. The DNA of the CDR3 is TGCGCCAGCAGCGGACTTGGCGAGGGCACAGATACGCAGTATTTT.

This clone was counted only a few times. The chain has TRBV6-1 and TRBJ1-6; 11 nucleotides line up with TRBD1. CDR3 length: 15 amino acids. Germline V gene sequence: CDR1 MNHNS, CDR2 SASEGT. With 6 bases clipped from V and 7 bases from J, the junction kept 5 bases outside the gene matches. The CDR3 DNA reads TGTGCCAGCAGGGGAGGGACAGGGGGAAATTCACCCCTCCACTTT. Translating gives CASRGGTGGNSPLHF.

The V call is TRBV25-1, the J call TRBJ2-1; D uncertain. V was shortened by 3 bases and J by 7 bases, with 13 bases between the two germline ends. This CDR3 is 14 amino acids long. Germline CDR1 MGHDK, CDR2 SYGVNS. The CDR3 DNA is TGTGCCAGCAGTGATTCAAGGATCGGGAATGAGCAGTTCTTC. This gives the protein CASSDSRIGNEQFF.